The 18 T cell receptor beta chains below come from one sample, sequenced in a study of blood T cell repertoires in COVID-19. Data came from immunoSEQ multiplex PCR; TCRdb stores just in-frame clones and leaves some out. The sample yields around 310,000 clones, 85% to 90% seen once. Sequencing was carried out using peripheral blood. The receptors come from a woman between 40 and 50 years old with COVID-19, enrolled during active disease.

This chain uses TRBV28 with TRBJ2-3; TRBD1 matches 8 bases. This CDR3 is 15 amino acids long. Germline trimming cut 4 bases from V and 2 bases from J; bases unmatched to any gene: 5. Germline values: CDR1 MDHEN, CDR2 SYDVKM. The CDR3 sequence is CASSSRGRYTDTQYF. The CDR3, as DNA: TGTGCCAGCAGTTCCAGGGGGCGGTACACAGATACGCAGTATTTT.

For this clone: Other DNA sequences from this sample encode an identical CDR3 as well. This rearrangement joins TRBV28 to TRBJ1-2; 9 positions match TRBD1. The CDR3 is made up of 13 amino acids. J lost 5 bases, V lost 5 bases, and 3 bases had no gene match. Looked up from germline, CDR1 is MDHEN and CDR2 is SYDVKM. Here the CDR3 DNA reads TGTGCCAGCAGTGCGGGACAGGGTTATGGCTACACCTTC. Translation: CASSAGQGYGYTF.

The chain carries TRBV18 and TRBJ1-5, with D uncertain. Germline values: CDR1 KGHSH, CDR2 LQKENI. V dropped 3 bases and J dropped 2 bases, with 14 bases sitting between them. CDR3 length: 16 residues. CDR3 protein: CASSPRSGKGNQPQHF. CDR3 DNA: TGTGCCAGCTCACCTCGGTCAGGCAAAGGCAATCAGCCCCAGCATTTT.

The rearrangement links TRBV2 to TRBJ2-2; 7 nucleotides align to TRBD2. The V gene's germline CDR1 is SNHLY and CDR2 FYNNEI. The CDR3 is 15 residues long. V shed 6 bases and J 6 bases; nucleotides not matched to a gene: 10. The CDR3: CASSELGGVAGELFF. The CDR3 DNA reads TGTGCCAGCAGCGAGCTTGGGGGGGTAGCCGGGGAGCTGTTTTTT.

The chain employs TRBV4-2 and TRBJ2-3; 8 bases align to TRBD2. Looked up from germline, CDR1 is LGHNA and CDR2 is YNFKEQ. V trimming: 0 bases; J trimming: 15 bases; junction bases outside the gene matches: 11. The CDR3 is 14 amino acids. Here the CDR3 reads CASSQDSRGLEQYF. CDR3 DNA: TGTGCCAGCAGCCAAGATTCCCGGGGACTAGAGCAATATTTT.

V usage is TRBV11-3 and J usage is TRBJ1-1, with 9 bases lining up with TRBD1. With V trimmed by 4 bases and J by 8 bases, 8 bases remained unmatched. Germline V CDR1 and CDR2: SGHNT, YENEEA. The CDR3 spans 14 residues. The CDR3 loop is CASSSRNGQGEAFF. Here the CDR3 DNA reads TGTGCCAGCAGCTCCCGAAACGGACAGGGGGAAGCTTTCTTT.

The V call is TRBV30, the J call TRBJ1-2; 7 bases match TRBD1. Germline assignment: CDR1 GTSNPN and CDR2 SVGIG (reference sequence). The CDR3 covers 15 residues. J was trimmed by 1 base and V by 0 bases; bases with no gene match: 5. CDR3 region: CAWSVWGTVNYGYTF. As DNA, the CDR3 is TGTGCCTGGAGTGTATGGGGGACAGTTAACTATGGCTACACCTTC.

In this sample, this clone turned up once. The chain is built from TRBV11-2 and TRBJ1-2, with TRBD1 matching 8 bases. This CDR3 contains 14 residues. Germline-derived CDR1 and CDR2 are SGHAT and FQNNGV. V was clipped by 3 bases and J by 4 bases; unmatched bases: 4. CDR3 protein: CASSFFRGPYGYTF. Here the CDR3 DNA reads TGTGCCAGCAGCTTTTTCAGGGGGCCCTATGGCTACACCTTC.

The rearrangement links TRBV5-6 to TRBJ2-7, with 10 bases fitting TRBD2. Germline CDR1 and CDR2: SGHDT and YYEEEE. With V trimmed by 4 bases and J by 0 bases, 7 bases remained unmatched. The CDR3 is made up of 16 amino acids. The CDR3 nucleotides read TGTGCCAGCAGCCATACTCTAGCGGGGGCCTCCTACGAGCAGTACTTC. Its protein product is CASSHTLAGASYEQYF.

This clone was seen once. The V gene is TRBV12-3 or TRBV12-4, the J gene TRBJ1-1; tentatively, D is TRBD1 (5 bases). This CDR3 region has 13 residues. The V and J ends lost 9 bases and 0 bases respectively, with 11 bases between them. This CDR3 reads CASRSGVNTEAFF. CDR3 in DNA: TGTGCCAGTAGGTCGGGGGTGAACACTGAAGCTTTCTTT.

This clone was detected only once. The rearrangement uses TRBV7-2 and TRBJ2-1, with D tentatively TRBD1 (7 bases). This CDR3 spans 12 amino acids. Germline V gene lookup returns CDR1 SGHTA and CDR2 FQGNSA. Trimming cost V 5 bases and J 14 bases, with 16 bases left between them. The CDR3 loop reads CASSPSGGREFF. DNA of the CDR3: TGTGCCAGCAGCCCCTCAGGGGGGCGGGAGTTCTTC.

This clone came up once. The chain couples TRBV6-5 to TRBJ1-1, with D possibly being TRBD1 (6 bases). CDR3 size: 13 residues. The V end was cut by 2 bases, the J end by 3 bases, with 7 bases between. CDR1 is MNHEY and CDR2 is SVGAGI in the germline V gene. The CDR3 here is CASSYEGDTEAFF. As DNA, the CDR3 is TGTGCCAGCAGTTACGAGGGGGACACTGAAGCTTTCTTT.

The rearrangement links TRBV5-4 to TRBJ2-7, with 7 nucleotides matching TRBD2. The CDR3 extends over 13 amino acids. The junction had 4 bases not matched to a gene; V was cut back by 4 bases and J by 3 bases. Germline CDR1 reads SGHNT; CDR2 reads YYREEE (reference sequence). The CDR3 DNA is TGTGCCAGCAGCACGGGGGGACTCTACGAGCAGTACTTC. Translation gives CASSTGGLYEQYF. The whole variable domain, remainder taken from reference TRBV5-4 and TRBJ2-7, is ETGVTQSPTHLIKTRGQQVTLRCSSQSGHNTVSWYQQALGQGPQFIFQYYREEENGRGNFPPRFSGLQFPNYSSELNVNALELDDSALYLCASSTGGLYEQYFGPGTRLTVT.

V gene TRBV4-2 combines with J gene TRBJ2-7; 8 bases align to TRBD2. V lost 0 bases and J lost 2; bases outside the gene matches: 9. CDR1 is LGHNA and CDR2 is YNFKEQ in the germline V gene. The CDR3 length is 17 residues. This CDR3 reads CASSQEQTGGPPYEQYF. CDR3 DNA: TGTGCCAGCAGCCAAGAACAAACGGGAGGGCCCCCCTACGAGCAGTACTTC.

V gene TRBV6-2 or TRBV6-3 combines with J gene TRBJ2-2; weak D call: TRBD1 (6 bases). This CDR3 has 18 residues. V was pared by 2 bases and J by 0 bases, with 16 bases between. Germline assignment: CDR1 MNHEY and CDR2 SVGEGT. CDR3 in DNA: TGTGCCAGCAGTTACAGACAGGCGTTTACTCCGAACACCGGGGAGCTGTTTTTT. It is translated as CASSYRQAFTPNTGELFF.

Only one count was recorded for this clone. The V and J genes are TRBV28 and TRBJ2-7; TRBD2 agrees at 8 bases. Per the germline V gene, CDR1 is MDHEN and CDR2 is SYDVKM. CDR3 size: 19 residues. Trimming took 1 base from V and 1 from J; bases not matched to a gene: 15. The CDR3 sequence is CASSLYGGGLGGSSYEQYF. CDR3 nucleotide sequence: TGTGCCAGCAGTTTATACGGCGGGGGACTAGGTGGGAGTTCCTACGAGCAGTACTTC.

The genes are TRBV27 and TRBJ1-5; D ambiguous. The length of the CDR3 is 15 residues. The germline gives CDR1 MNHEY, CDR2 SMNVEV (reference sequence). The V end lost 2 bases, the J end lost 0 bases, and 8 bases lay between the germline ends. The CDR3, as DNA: TGTGCCAGCAGTTTAGAGGGATATAGCAATCAGCCCCAGCATTTT. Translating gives CASSLEGYSNQPQHF.

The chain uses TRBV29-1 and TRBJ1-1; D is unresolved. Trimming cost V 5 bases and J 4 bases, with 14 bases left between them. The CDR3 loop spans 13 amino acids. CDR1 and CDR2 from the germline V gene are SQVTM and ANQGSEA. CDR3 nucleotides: TGCAGCGTTCGTACTACGGGTGGCACTGAAGCTTTCTTT. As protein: CSVRTTGGTEAFF.